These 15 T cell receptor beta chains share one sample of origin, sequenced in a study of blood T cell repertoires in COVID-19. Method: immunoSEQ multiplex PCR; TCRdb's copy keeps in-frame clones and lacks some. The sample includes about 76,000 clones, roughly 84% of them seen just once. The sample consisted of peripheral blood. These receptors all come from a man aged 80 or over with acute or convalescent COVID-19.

CDR3 loop: CASSLTGNYGYTF. The DNA of the CDR3 is TGTGCCAGCAGTTTGACAGGGAACTATGGCTACACCTTC. V and J are TRBV12-3 or TRBV12-4 and TRBJ1-2; TRBD1 matches 7 bases. The V gene end was trimmed by 3 bases and the J gene end by 2 bases; junction bases not matched to a gene: 0. The CDR3 is 13 residues long.

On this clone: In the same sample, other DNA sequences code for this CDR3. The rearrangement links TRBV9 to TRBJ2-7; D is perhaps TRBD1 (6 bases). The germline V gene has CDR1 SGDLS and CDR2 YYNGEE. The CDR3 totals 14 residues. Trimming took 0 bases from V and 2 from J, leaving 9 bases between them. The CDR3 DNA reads TGTGCCAGCAGCGTAGGGGGGCTCGCCTACGAGCAGTACTTC. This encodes CASSVGGLAYEQYF.

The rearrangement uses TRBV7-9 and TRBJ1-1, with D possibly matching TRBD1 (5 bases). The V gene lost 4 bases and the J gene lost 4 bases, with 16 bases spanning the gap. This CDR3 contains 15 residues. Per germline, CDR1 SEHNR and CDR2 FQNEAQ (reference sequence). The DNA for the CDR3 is TGTGCCAGCAGCTCCCGGGGGTCCTCGCGCACTGAAGCTTTCTTT. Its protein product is CASSSRGSSRTEAFF. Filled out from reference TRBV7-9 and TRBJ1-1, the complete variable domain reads DTGVSQNPRHKITKRGQNVTFRCDPISEHNRLYWYRQTLGQGPEFLTYFQNEAQLEKSRLLSDRFSAERPKGSFSTLEIQRTEQGDSAMYLCASSSRGSSRTEAFFGQGTRLTVV.

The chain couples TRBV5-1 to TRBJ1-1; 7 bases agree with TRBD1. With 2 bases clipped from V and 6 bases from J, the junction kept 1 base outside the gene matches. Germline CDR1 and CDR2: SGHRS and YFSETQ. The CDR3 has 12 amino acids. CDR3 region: CASSFQGAEAFF. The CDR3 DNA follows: TGCGCCAGCAGCTTTCAGGGGGCTGAAGCTTTCTTT.

CDR3 sequence (DNA): TGTGCCAGCAGCCTGCTGTCCGGCACTGAAGCTTTCTTT. Protein sequence: CASSLLSGTEAFF. The chain is built from TRBV14 and TRBJ1-1; D not resolved. Looked up from germline, CDR1 is SGHDN and CDR2 is FVKESK. V shed 4 bases and J shed 4 bases, with 10 bases lying between them. There are 13 residues in the CDR3.

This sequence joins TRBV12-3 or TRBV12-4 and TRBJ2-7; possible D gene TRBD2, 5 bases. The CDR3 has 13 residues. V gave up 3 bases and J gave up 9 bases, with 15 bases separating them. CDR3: CASSFGPYEGQYF. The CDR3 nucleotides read TGTGCCAGCAGTTTCGGCCCCTACGAGGGGCAGTACTTC.

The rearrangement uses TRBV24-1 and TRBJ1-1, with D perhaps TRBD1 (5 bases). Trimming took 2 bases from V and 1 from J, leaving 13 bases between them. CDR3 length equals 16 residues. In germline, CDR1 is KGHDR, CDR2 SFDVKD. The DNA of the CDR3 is TGTGCCACCAGTGATTCCTCCGCCACAGGGAACACTGAAGCTTTCTTT. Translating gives CATSDSSATGNTEAFF.

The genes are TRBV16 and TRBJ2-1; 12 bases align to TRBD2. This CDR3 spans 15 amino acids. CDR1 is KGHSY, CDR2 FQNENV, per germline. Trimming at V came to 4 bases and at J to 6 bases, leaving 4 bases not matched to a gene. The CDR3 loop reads CASSRLGLAGNEQFF. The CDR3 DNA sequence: TGTGCCAGCAGCCGGTTGGGACTAGCGGGCAATGAGCAGTTCTTC.

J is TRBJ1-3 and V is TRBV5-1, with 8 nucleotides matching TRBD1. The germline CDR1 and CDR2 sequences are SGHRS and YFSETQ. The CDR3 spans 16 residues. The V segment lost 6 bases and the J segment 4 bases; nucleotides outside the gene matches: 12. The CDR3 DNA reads TGCGCCAGCACCAAAGATACCCAGGGGGCCGGAAACACCATATATTTT. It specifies CASTKDTQGAGNTIYF.

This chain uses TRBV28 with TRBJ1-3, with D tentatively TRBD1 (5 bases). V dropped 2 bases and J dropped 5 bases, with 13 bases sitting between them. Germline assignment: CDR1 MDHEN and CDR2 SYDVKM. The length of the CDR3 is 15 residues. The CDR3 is CASSLNGGDRNTIYF. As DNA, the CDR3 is TGTGCCAGCAGTTTAAACGGGGGGGATAGAAACACCATATATTTT.

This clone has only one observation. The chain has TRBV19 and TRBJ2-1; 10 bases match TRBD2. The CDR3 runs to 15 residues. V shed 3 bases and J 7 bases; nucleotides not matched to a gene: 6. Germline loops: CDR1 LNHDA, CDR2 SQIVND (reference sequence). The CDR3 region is CASSIQREGGNEQFF. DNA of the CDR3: TGTGCCAGTAGTATCCAGCGGGAGGGCGGAAATGAGCAGTTCTTC.

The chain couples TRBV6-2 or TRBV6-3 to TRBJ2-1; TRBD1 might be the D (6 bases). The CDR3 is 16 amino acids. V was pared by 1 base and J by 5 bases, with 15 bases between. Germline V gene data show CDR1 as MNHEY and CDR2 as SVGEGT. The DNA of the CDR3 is TGTGCCAGCAGTTACTACGGTCAGGGGATGAACAATGAGCAGTTCTTC. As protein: CASSYYGQGMNNEQFF.

CDR3 nucleotides: TGTGCCAGCAGCGACTTGGAGGGGGCAGGAGAGACCCAGTACTTC. This encodes CASSDLEGAGETQYF. V and J are TRBV9 and TRBJ2-5, with D perhaps TRBD1 (7 bases). The ends were cut back, 3 bases at V and 4 bases at J, with 16 bases in the middle. The length of the CDR3 is 15 residues. CDR1 and CDR2 from the germline V gene are SGDLS and YYNGEE.

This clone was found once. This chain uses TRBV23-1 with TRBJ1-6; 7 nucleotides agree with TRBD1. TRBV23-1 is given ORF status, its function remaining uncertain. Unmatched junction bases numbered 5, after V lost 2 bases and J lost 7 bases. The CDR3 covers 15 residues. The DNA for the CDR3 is TGCGCCAGCAGTCAACAGACAGGGAGGAATTCACCCCTCCACTTT. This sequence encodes CASSQQTGRNSPLHF.

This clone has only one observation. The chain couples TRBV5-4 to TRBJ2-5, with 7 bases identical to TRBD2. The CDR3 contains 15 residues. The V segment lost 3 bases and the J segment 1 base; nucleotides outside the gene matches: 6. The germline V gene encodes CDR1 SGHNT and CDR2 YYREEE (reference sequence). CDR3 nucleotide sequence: TGTGCCAGCAGCTCCTTAGCGGGCGCCCAAGAGACCCAGTACTTC. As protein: CASSSLAGAQETQYF.